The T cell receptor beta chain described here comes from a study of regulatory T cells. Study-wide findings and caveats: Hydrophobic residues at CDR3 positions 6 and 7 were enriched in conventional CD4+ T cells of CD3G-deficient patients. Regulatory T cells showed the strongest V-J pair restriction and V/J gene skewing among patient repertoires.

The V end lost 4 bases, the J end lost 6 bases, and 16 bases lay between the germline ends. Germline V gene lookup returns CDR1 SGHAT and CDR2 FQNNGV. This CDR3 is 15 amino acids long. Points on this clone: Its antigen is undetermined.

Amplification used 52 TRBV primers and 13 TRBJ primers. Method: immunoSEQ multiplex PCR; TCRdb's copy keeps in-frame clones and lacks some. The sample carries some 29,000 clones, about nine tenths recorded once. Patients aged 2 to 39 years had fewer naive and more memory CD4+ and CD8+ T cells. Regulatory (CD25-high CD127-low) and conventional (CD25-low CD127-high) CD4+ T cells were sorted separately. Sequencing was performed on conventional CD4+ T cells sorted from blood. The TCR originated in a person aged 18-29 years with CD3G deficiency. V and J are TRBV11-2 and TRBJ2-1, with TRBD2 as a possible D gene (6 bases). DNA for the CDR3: TGTGCCAGCAGCTCGACTAGAGGTGGGGGCAATGAGCAGTTCTTC. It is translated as CASSSTRGGGNEQFF.